One sample yielded the 30 T cell receptor beta chains listed below, sequenced in a study of shared clonotypes between healthy human individuals. TCRdb keeps only in-frame clones here, not all; method: immunoSEQ multiplex PCR. Here the sample spans 2 million to 2.5 million clones, 90% to 96% being singletons. Sequenced sample: naive CD4+ T cells sorted from blood. Subset denoted: CD45RA+ positively selected. The source is a young man in good health.

The chain recombines TRBV7-2 with TRBJ2-3; 9 nucleotides agree with TRBD1. From germline, CDR1 is SGHTA and CDR2 FQGNSA. V dropped 3 bases and J dropped 3; count of bases not matched to a gene: 4. The CDR3 consists of 15 residues. CDR3 in amino acids: CASSFYRGRTDTQYF. The CDR3 DNA follows: TGTGCCAGCAGCTTTTACAGGGGGCGGACAGATACGCAGTATTTT.

A word on this clone: Germline is not matched at one junction end, which may reflect a read error. This rearrangement joins TRBV7-7 to TRBJ1-3; D is unresolved. The CDR3 extends over 18 amino acids. Germline V gives CDR1 SSHAT, CDR2 FNYEAQ (reference sequence). CDR3: CASSLRPLDVSSGNTIYF. The CDR3 DNA reads as TGTGCTAGCAGCTTAAGACCTCTGGACGTGAGCTCTGGAAACACCATATATTTT.

The chain has TRBV7-2 and TRBJ2-7, with D perhaps TRBD2 (5 bases). Germline values: CDR1 SGHTA, CDR2 FQGNSA. The CDR3 spans 15 residues. V shed 1 base and J shed 7 bases, with 17 bases lying between them. CDR3 in amino acids: CASSLGRPALGEQYF. CDR3 DNA sequence: TGTGCCAGCAGCTTAGGGAGGCCAGCCCTGGGGGAGCAGTACTTC.

The rearrangement joins TRBV7-2 to TRBJ2-7; tentatively, D is TRBD2 (6 bases). CDR3 length: 14 residues. V shed 2 bases and J shed 1 base, with 9 bases lying between them. CDR1 is SGHTA, CDR2 FQGNSA, per germline. The CDR3 spells CASSLNGRSYEQYF. CDR3 DNA: TGTGCCAGCAGCTTAAACGGGAGATCCTACGAGCAGTACTTC.

V gene TRBV5-6 combines with J gene TRBJ2-1; D ambiguous. Germline-derived CDR1 and CDR2 are SGHDT and YYEEEE. This CDR3 is built from 11 residues. V was trimmed by 3 bases and J by 4 bases, leaving 2 bases between them. CDR3 amino acids: CASSYYNEQFF. CDR3 DNA sequence: TGTGCCAGCAGCTATTACAATGAGCAGTTCTTC.

The chain carries TRBV2 and TRBJ2-7, with 8 bases matching TRBD1. Looked up from germline, CDR1 is SNHLY and CDR2 is FYNNEI. Trimming removed 5 bases from V and 3 bases from J; junction bases left unmatched: 6. This CDR3 spans 14 amino acids. The CDR3 region has the DNA TGTGCCAGCAGTCGGACAGGGACTGGCTACGAGCAGTACTTC. Its translation is CASSRTGTGYEQYF.

This clone was counted only a few times. Other DNA sequences from this sample encode an identical CDR3 as well. The CDR3 DNA follows: TGTGCCTGGAGTAGTCAGGGAGGGATCACTGAAGCTTTCTTT. It codes for CAWSSQGGITEAFF. V usage is TRBV30 and J usage is TRBJ1-1; weak D call: TRBD1 (5 bases). CDR1 is GTSNPN, CDR2 SVGIG, per germline (reference sequence). The V end was cut by 2 bases, the J end by 4 bases, with 14 bases between. The CDR3 length is 14 residues. The full variable domain, in which reference TRBV30 and TRBJ1-1 provide the parts outside the CDR3, is SQTIHQWPATLVQPVGSPLSLECTVEGTSNPNLYWYRQAAGRGLQLLFYSVGIGQISSEVPQNLSASRPQDRQFILSSKKLLLSDSGFYLCAWSSQGGITEAFFGQGTRLTVV.

This sequence joins TRBV6-5 and TRBJ1-2; D is uncertain. This CDR3 spans 13 amino acids. CDR1 and CDR2 from the germline V gene are MNHEY and SVGAGI. The germline V and J ends were trimmed by 6 bases and 5 bases, with 13 bases remaining between them. The CDR3 protein is CASSQATTYGYTF. The CDR3 DNA reads as TGTGCCAGCAGCCAGGCAACGACGTATGGCTACACCTTC.

The chain has TRBV7-9 and TRBJ1-1, with D maybe TRBD1 (6 bases). The germline V gene encodes CDR1 SEHNR and CDR2 FQNEAQ (reference sequence). Trimming pared 5 bases from V and 10 bases from J, leaving 11 bases between. The CDR3 is made up of 11 amino acids. Here the CDR3 reads CASSQGGAAFF. In DNA, the CDR3 is TGTGCCAGCAGCCAAGGGGGGGCAGCTTTCTTT.

The chain carries TRBV6-5 and TRBJ2-7; tentative D call: TRBD1 (6 bases). The germline V and J ends were trimmed by 5 bases and 3 bases, with 14 bases remaining between them. The CDR3 runs 14 residues. The germline V gene encodes CDR1 MNHEY and CDR2 SVGAGI. In DNA, the CDR3 is TGTGCCAGCAGTCCACAGGGTGGGGTCTACGAGCAGTACTTC. Translation: CASSPQGGVYEQYF.

Points on this clone: Additional DNA sequences in this sample encode the identical CDR3. This chain joins TRBV30 and TRBJ1-1, with no clear D. Trimming removed 0 bases at V and 1 base at J, with 9 bases between. CDR3 size: 14 residues. CDR1 and CDR2 (germline): GTSNPN, SVGIG (reference sequence). This CDR3 is CAWSVGGGNTEAFF. The CDR3 DNA sequence: TGTGCCTGGAGTGTAGGAGGTGGGAACACTGAAGCTTTCTTT.

The chain uses TRBV19 and TRBJ1-1; D not certain. This CDR3 is 11 amino acids long. CDR1 is LNHDA, CDR2 SQIVND, per germline (reference sequence). Trimming pared 7 bases from V and 7 bases from J, leaving 10 bases between. The CDR3 sequence: CASIYRNEAFF. The CDR3 bases are TGTGCCAGTATTTATCGGAATGAAGCTTTCTTT.

The chain recombines TRBV28 with TRBJ1-1, with D uncertain. V was shortened by 6 bases and J by 2 bases, with 16 bases between the two germline ends. This CDR3 contains 15 residues. CDR1 MDHEN and CDR2 SYDVKM come from the germline V gene. The CDR3 loop is CASSISAGRNTEAFF. The CDR3 nucleotides are TGTGCCAGCAGCATATCCGCCGGGCGAAACACTGAAGCTTTCTTT.

This clone was seen a handful of times. This same CDR3 is encoded by further DNA sequences in the sample. The chain couples TRBV5-1 to TRBJ2-5; 7 bases match TRBD1. V trimming: 2 bases; J trimming: 5 bases; junction bases outside the gene matches: 0. Germline V gene data show CDR1 as SGHRS and CDR2 as YFSETQ. CDR3 length equals 12 residues. The CDR3 spells CASSLQGETQYF. For the CDR3, the DNA is TGCGCCAGCAGCTTACAGGGGGAGACCCAGTACTTC.

This chain uses TRBV5-1 with TRBJ2-5; 8 bases fit TRBD1. The germline CDR1 and CDR2 sequences are SGHRS and YFSETQ. The V segment lost 4 bases and the J segment 2 bases; nucleotides outside the gene matches: 7. This CDR3 comprises 15 residues. The CDR3 reads CASSTGQGGQETQYF. The CDR3 DNA sequence: TGCGCCAGCAGCACCGGACAGGGAGGTCAAGAGACCCAGTACTTC.

This chain links TRBV19 with TRBJ1-4; D is possibly TRBD1 (5 bases). The CDR3 extends over 14 amino acids. Germline V CDR1 and CDR2: LNHDA, SQIVND (reference sequence). The ends were cut back, 6 bases at V and 3 bases at J, with 11 bases in the middle. For the CDR3, the DNA is TGTGCCAGTAGCGGTCGACAGCCTAATGAAAAACTGTTTTTT. Translation gives CASSGRQPNEKLFF.

V usage is TRBV10-3 and J usage is TRBJ2-7; TRBD2 matches 13 bases. The V gene's germline CDR1 is ENHRY and CDR2 SYGVKD. This CDR3 is built from 15 residues. The V segment lost 3 bases and the J segment 5 bases; nucleotides outside the gene matches: 4. CDR3 sequence (DNA): TGTGCCATCAGTGACGTACTAGCGGGAGGGCACGAGCAGTACTTC. This encodes CAISDVLAGGHEQYF.

The J gene is TRBJ1-5, the V gene TRBV7-8; possibly TRBD1 for D (5 bases). This CDR3 is built from 15 residues. V lost 6 bases and J 1 base, leaving 13 bases between the germline ends. Looked up from germline, CDR1 is SGHVS and CDR2 is FQNEAQ. CDR3 DNA sequence: TGTGCCAGCAGGAGATTCCGGGACAGCAATCAGCCCCAGCATTTT. Encoded protein: CASRRFRDSNQPQHF.

The chain uses TRBV30 and TRBJ1-6; 8 bases fit TRBD1. Germline V gene data show CDR1 as GTSNPN and CDR2 as SVGIG (reference sequence). This CDR3 contains 13 residues. Losses at the gene ends were 2 bases for V and 10 bases for J; bases not matched to a gene: 4. Here the CDR3 DNA reads TGTGCCTGGAGTAGAACAGGGGGATCACCCCTCCACTTT. This encodes CAWSRTGGSPLHF.

This clone was seen just once. This chain joins TRBV7-9 and TRBJ2-3; 8 bases fit TRBD2. The CDR3 is 16 residues long. Looked up from germline, CDR1 is SEHNR and CDR2 is FQNEAQ (reference sequence). The junction had 6 bases not matched to a gene; V was cut back by 3 bases and J by 1 base. The CDR3 region is CASSFIRAGGTDTQYF. Written as DNA, the CDR3 is TGTGCCAGCAGCTTCATTCGAGCGGGGGGCACAGATACGCAGTATTTT.

The V call is TRBV7-9, the J call TRBJ1-1, with D perhaps matching TRBD1 (5 bases). The ends were cut back, 7 bases at V and 0 bases at J, with 15 bases in the middle. In germline, CDR1 is SEHNR, CDR2 FQNEAQ (reference sequence). This CDR3 region has 15 residues. The CDR3 spells CASTPLGGVNTEAFF. The CDR3 DNA sequence: TGTGCCAGCACCCCGTTGGGAGGGGTGAACACTGAAGCTTTCTTT.

The chain is built from TRBV5-1 and TRBJ2-7; D may be TRBD1 or TRBD2 (6 bases each). The CDR3 contains 15 residues. Germline CDR1 reads SGHRS; CDR2 reads YFSETQ. The V and J ends lost 1 base and 4 bases respectively, with 15 bases between them. In DNA, the CDR3 is TGCGCCAGCAGCTTGTGGGGCGGAGGGGGGTACGAGCAGTACTTC. The encoded protein is CASSLWGGGGYEQYF.

This clone was recorded only once. The V gene is TRBV5-1, the J gene TRBJ2-1, with TRBD2 identical over 14 bases. This CDR3 is 15 amino acids long. The trim removed 5 bases at V and 8 bases at J, leaving 6 bases unmatched. Germline V gene data show CDR1 as SGHRS and CDR2 as YFSETQ. Written as DNA, the CDR3 is TGCGCCAGCAGAGGGACTAGCGGGAGTTGGCATGAGCAGTTCTTC. Protein: CASRGTSGSWHEQFF.

The V call is TRBV5-6, the J call TRBJ2-3; TRBD1 aligns across 10 bases. This CDR3 spans 16 amino acids. CDR1 SGHDT and CDR2 YYEEEE come from the germline V gene. V lost 1 base, J lost 2 bases, and 4 bases stayed unmatched. CDR3 protein: CASSLWDRGYTDTQYF. The CDR3 DNA sequence: TGTGCCAGCAGCTTGTGGGACAGGGGTTACACAGATACGCAGTATTTT.

This chain connects TRBV7-2 to TRBJ2-5; TRBD2 might be the D (7 bases). The germline V gene has CDR1 SGHTA and CDR2 FQGNSA. Trimming cost V 8 bases and J 4 bases, with 20 bases left between them. This CDR3 region has 15 residues. CDR3 residues: CASSVGGGAGETQYF. DNA of the CDR3: TGTGCCAGCTCGGTCGGAGGGGGGGCAGGAGAGACCCAGTACTTC.

The chain couples TRBV6-1 to TRBJ1-2; TRBD1 matches at 9 bases. The germline V gene has CDR1 MNHNS and CDR2 SASEGT. This CDR3 has 12 residues. The junction had 5 bases not matched to a gene; V was cut back by 10 bases and J by 5 bases. CDR3 nucleotides: TGTGCCATCGGGGACAGGGCGTATGGCTACACCTTC. It codes for CAIGDRAYGYTF.

CDR3 nucleotides: TGTGCCAGCAGTTTAGGCGGGGTTGGGAACAATGAGCAGTTCTTC. Encoded protein: CASSLGGVGNNEQFF. The V gene is TRBV28, the J gene TRBJ2-1, with D perhaps TRBD2 (6 bases). Germline CDR1 MDHEN, CDR2 SYDVKM. The ends were cut back, 2 bases at V and 5 bases at J, with 13 bases in the middle. The length of the CDR3 is 15 residues. The full variable domain, its missing parts supplied by reference TRBV28 and TRBJ2-1, is DVKVTQSSRYLVKRTGEKVFLECVQDMDHENMFWYRQDPGLGLRLIYFSYDVKMKEKGDIPEGYSVSREKKERFSLILESASTNQTSMYLCASSLGGVGNNEQFFGPGTRLTVL.

In this sample, this clone turned up once. V gene TRBV29-1 combines with J gene TRBJ1-5; D uncertain. V was pared by 3 bases and J by 2 bases, with 5 bases between. CDR1 and CDR2 (germline): SQVTM, ANQGSEA. The CDR3 spans 12 residues. CDR3 residues: CSVDWGNQPQHF. CDR3 sequence (DNA): TGCAGCGTTGATTGGGGCAATCAGCCCCAGCATTTT.

The V call is TRBV7-2, the J call TRBJ1-5; no clear D gene. This CDR3 region has 14 residues. Trimming took 3 bases from V and 5 from J, leaving 11 bases between them. Per germline, CDR1 SGHTA and CDR2 FQGNSA. CDR3 DNA: TGTGCCAGCAGCTTCCTTGCTCAAGATCAGCCCCAGCATTTT. It translates to CASSFLAQDQPQHF.

The J gene is TRBJ2-6, the V gene TRBV5-1, with D tentatively TRBD1 (6 bases). Germline values: CDR1 SGHRS, CDR2 YFSETQ. V was clipped by 3 bases and J by 0 bases, with 22 bases between them. The CDR3 spans 20 residues. The CDR3: CASSWRIGTLVSSGANVLTF. As DNA, the CDR3 is TGCGCCAGCAGCTGGAGGATAGGGACACTGGTATCCTCTGGGGCCAACGTCCTGACTTTC.